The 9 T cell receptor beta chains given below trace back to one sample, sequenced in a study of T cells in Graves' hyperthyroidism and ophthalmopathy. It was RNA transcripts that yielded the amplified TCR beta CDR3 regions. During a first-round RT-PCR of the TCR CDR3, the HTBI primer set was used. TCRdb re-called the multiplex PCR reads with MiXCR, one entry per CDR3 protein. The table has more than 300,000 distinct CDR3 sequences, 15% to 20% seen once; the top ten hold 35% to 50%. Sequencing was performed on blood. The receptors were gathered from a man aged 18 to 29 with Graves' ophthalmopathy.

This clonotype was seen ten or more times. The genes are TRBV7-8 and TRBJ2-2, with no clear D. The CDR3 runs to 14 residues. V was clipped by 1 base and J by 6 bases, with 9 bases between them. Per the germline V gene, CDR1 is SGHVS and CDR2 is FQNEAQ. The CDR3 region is CASSLGSGPGELFF. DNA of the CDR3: TGTGCCAGCAGCTTAGGATCCGGGCCCGGGGAGCTGTTTTTT.

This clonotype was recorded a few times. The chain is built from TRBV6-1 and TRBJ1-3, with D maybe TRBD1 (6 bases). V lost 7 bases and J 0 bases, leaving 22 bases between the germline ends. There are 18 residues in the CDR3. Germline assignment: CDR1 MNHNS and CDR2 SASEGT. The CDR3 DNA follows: TGTGCCAGCACCAAGGGGGGGGTCCGGAACCCCTCTGGAAACACCATATATTTT. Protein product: CASTKGGVRNPSGNTIYF.

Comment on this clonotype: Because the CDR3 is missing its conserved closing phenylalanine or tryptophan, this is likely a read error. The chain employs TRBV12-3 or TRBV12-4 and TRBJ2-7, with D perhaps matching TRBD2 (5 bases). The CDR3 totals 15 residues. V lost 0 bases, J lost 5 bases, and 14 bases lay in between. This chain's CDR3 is CASSLARAPPHEQYL. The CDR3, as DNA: TGTGCCAGCAGTTTAGCGCGGGCCCCGCCCCACGAGCAGTACCTC.

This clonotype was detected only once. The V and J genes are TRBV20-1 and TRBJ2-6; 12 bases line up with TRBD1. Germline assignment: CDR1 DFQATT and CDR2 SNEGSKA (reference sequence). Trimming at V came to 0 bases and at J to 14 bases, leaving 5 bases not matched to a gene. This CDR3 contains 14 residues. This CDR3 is CSARDLGQGAFLTF. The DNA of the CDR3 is TGCAGTGCTAGAGATCTGGGACAGGGGGCGTTCCTGACTTTC.

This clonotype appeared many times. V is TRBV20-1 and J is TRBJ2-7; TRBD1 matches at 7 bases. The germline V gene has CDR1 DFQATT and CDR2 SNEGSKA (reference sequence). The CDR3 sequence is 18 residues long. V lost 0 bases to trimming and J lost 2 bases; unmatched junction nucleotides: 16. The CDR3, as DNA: TGCAGTGCTAGAGATATTAGAGTCATGGGTCAGGGGGCCTACGAGCAGTACTTC. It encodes CSARDIRVMGQGAYEQYF.

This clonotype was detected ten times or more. CDR3 sequence (DNA): TGTGCCAGCAGCTCCATAGCGGGAAGCTCCTACAATGAGCAGTTCTTC. It codes for CASSSIAGSSYNEQFF. The chain recombines TRBV7-8 with TRBJ2-1; TRBD2 matches at 8 bases. With V trimmed by 4 bases and J by 0 bases, 5 bases remained unmatched. The CDR3 consists of 16 residues. Per germline, CDR1 SGHVS and CDR2 FQNEAQ.

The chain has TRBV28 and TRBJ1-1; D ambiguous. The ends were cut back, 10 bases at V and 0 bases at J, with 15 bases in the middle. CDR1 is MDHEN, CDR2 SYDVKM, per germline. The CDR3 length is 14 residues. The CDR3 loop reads CATVRLDMNTEAFF. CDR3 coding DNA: TGTGCCACGGTCCGGTTAGACATGAACACTGAAGCTTTCTTT.

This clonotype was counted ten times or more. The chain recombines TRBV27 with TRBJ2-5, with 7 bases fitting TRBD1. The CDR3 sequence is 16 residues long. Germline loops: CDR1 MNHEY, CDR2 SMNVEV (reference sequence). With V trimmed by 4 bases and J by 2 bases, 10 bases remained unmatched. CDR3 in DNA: TGTGCCAGCAGTTCTATCTTCGGGACAGCTCAAGAGACCCAGTACTTC. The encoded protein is CASSSIFGTAQETQYF.

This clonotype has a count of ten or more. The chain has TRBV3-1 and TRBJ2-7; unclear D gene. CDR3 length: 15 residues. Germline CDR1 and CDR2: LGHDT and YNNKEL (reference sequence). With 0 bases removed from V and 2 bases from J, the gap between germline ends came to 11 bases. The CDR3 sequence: CASSQEMNNPYEQYF. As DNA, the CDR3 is TGTGCCAGCAGCCAAGAGATGAACAACCCCTACGAGCAGTACTTC.